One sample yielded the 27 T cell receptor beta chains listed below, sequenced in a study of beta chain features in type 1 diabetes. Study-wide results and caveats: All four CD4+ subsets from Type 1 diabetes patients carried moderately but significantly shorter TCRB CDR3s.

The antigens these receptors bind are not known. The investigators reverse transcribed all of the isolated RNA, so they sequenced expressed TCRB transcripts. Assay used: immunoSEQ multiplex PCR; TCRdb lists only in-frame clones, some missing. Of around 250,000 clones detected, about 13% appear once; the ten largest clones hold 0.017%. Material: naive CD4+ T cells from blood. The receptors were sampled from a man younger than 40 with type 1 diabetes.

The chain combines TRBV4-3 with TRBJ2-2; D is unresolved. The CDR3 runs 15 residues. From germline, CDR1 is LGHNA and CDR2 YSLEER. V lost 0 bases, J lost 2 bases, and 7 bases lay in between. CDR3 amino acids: CASSQDPINTGELFF. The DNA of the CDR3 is TGCGCCAGCAGCCAAGATCCTATCAACACCGGGGAGCTGTTTTTT.

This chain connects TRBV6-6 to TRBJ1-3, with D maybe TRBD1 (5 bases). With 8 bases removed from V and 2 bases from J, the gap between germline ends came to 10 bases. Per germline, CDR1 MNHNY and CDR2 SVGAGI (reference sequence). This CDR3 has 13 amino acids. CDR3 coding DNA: TGTGCCAGCCTCCGGACAACTGGAAACACCATATATTTT. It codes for CASLRTTGNTIYF.

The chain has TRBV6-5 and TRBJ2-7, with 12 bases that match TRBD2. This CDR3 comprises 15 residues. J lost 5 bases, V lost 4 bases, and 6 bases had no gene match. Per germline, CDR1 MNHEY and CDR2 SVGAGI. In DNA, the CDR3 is TGTGCCAGCAGTTCCCGACTAGCGGGAGTGAACGAGCAGTACTTC. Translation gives CASSSRLAGVNEQYF.

The CDR3 DNA reads as TGTGCCAGTAGCGGATTGGGGACAGCCTATGGCTACACCTTC. Amino acid sequence: CASSGLGTAYGYTF. The genes are TRBV19 and TRBJ1-2; 7 nucleotides line up with TRBD1. The CDR3 length is 14 residues. V lost 6 bases, J lost 4 bases, and 8 bases stayed unmatched. Germline loops: CDR1 LNHDA, CDR2 SQIVND (reference sequence).

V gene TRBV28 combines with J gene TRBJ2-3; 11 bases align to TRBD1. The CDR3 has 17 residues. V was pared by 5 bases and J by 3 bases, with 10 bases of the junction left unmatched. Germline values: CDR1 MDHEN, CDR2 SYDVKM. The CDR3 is CASSTNHGQGATDTQYF. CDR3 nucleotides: TGTGCCAGCAGTACCAACCATGGACAGGGGGCAACAGATACGCAGTATTTT.

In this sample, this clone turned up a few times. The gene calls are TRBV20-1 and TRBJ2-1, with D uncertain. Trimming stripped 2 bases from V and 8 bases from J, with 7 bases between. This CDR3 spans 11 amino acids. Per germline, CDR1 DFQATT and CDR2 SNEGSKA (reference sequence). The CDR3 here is CSARSTDEQFF. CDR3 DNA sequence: TGCAGTGCTAGATCCACGGATGAGCAGTTCTTC.

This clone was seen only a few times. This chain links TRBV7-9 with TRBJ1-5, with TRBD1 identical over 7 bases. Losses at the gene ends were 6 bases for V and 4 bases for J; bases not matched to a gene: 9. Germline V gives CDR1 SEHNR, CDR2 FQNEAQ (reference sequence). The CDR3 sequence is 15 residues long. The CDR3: CASSPSAGGNQPQHF. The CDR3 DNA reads TGTGCCAGCAGTCCCTCGGCAGGGGGGAATCAGCCCCAGCATTTT.

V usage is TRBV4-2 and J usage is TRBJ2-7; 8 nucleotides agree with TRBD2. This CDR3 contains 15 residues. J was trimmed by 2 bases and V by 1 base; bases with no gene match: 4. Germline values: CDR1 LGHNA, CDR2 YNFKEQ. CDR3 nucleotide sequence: TGTGCCAGCAGCCAAGCGCGGGAGGAAACCTACGAGCAGTACTTC. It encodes CASSQAREETYEQYF.

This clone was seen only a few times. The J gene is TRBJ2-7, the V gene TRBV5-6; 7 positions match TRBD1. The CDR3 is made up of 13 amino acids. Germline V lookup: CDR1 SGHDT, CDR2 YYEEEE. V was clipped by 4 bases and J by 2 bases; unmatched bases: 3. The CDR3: CASSIGTAYEQYF. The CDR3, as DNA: TGTGCCAGCAGCATTGGGACAGCCTACGAGCAGTACTTC.

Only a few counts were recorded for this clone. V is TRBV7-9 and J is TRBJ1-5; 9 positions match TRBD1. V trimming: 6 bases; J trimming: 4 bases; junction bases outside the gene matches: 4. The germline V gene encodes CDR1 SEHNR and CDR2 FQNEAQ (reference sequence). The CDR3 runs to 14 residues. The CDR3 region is CASSRDRANQPQHF. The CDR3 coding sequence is TGTGCCAGCAGTCGGGACAGGGCTAATCAGCCCCAGCATTTT.

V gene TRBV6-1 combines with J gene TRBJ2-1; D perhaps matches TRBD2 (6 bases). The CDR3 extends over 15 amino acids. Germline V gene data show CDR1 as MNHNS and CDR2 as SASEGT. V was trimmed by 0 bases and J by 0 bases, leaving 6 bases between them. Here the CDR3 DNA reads TGTGCCAGCAGTGAAGCGACTAGCTCCTACAATGAGCAGTTCTTC. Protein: CASSEATSSYNEQFF.

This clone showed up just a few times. The CDR3 nucleotides are TGTGCCAGCTCACGTGCTGGGACAATGTACAATGAGCAGTTCTTC. The encoded protein is CASSRAGTMYNEQFF. The chain is built from TRBV18 and TRBJ2-1, with D perhaps matching TRBD1 (6 bases). The CDR3 contains 15 residues. Germline CDR1 reads KGHSH; CDR2 reads LQKENI. Trimming shortened V by 4 bases and J by 4 bases, and 14 bases separated the two germline ends.

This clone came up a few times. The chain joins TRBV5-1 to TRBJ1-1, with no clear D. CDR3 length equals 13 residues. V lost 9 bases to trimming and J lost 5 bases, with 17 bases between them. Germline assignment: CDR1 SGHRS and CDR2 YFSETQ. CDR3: CATGLNRGTEAFF. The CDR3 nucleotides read TGCGCCACCGGACTAAATCGGGGTACTGAAGCTTTCTTT.

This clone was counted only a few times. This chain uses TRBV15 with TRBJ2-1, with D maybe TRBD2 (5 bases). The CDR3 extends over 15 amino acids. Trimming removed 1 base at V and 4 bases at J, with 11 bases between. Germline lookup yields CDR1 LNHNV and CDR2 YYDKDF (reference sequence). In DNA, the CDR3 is TGTGCCACCAGCAGAGCGGGATCGGGATACAATGAGCAGTTCTTC. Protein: CATSRAGSGYNEQFF.

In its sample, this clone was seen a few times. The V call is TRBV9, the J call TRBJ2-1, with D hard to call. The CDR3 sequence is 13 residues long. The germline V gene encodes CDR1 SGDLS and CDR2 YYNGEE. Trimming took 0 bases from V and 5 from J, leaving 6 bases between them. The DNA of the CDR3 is TGTGCCAGCAGCGTAGGGCTTAACAATGAGCAGTTCTTC. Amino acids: CASSVGLNNEQFF.

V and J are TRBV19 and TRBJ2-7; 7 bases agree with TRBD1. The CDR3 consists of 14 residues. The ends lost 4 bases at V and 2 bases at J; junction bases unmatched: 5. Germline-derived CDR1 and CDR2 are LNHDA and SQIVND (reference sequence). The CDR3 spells CASSTMGQPYEQYF. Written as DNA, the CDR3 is TGTGCCAGTAGTACGATGGGACAGCCCTACGAGCAGTACTTC.

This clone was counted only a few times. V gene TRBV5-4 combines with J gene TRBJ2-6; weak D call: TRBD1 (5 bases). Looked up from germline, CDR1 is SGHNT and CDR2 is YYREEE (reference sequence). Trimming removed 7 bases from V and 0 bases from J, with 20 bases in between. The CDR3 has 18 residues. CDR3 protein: CASGSNLQGTSGANVLTF. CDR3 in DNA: TGTGCCAGCGGATCTAATCTCCAGGGAACCTCTGGGGCCAACGTCCTGACTTTC. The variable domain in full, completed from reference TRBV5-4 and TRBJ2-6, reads ETGVTQSPTHLIKTRGQQVTLRCSSQSGHNTVSWYQQALGQGPQFIFQYYREEENGRGNFPPRFSGLQFPNYSSELNVNALELDDSALYLCASGSNLQGTSGANVLTFGAGSRLTVL.

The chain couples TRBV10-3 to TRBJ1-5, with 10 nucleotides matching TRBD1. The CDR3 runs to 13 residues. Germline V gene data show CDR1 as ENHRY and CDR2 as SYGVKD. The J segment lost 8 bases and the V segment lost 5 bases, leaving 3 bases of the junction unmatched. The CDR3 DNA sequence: TGTGCCATCAGTTTCGGACAGGGGGAGCCCCAGCATTTT. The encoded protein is CAISFGQGEPQHF.

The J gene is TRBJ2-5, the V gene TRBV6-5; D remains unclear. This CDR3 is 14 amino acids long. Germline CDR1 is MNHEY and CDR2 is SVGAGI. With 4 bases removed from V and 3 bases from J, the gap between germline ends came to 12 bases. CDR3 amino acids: CASSLNSVKETQYF. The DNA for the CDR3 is TGTGCCAGCAGTTTGAATTCGGTAAAAGAGACCCAGTACTTC.

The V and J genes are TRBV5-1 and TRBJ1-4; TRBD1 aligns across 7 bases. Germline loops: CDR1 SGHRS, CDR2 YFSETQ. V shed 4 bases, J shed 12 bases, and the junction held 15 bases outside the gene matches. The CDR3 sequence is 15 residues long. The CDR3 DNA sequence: TGCGCCAGCAGCCGCACCGGGACAGTCGATGTTGAACTGTTTTTT. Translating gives CASSRTGTVDVELFF. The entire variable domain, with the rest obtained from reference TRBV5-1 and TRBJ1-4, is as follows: KAGVTQTPRYLIKTRGQQVTLSCSPISGHRSVSWYQQTPGQGLQFLFEYFSETQRNKGNFPGRFSGRQFSNSRSEMNVSTLELGDSALYLCASSRTGTVDVELFFGSGTQLSVL.

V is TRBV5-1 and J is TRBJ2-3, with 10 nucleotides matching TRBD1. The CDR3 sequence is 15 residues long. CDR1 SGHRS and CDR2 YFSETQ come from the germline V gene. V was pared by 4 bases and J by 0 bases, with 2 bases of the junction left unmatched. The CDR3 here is CASSRGQGSTDTQYF. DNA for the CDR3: TGCGCCAGCAGCCGGGGACAGGGGAGCACAGATACGCAGTATTTT.

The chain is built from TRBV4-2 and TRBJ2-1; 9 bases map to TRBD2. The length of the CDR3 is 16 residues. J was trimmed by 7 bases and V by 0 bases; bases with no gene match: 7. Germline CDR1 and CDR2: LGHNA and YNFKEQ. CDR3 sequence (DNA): TGTGCCAGCAGCCAAGATGACGCGGGAGGGGGGAATGAGCAGTTCTTC. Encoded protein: CASSQDDAGGGNEQFF.

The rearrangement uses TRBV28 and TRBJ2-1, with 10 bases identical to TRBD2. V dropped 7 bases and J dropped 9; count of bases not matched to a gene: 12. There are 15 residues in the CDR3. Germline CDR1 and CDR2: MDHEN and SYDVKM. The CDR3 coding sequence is TGTGCCAGCACCTCTCTGGCTAGCGGGAGAAGTGAGCAGTTCTTC. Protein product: CASTSLASGRSEQFF.

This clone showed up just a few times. The CDR3 sequence is CASSSPDRSEYEQYF. For the CDR3, the DNA is TGTGCCAGCAGTTCTCCGGACAGATCGGAGTACGAGCAGTACTTC. The V call is TRBV6-6, the J call TRBJ2-7; tentative D call: TRBD1 (6 bases). Deletions cut 4 bases from V and 4 bases from J, with 17 bases between. The CDR3 runs to 15 residues. CDR1 and CDR2 (germline): MNHNY, SVGAGI (reference sequence).

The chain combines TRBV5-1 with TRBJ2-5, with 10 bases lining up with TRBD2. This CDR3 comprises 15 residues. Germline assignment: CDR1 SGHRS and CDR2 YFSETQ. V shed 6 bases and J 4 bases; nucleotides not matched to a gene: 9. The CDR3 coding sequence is TGCGCCAGCAAGAACCTAGCGGGAGTTGGAGAGACCCAGTACTTC. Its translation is CASKNLAGVGETQYF.

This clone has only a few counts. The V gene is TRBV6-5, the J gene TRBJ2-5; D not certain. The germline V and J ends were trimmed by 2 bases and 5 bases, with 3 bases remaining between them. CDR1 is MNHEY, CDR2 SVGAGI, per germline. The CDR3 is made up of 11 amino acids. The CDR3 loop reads CASSYRETQYF. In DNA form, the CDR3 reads TGTGCCAGCAGTTACCGGGAGACCCAGTACTTC.

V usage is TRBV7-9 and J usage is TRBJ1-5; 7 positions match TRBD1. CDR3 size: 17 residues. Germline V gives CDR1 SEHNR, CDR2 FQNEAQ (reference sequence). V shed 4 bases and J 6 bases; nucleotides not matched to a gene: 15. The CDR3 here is CASSSQLGGGRGQPQHF. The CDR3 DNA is TGTGCCAGCAGCTCCCAATTAGGGGGCGGCAGGGGTCAGCCCCAGCATTTT.